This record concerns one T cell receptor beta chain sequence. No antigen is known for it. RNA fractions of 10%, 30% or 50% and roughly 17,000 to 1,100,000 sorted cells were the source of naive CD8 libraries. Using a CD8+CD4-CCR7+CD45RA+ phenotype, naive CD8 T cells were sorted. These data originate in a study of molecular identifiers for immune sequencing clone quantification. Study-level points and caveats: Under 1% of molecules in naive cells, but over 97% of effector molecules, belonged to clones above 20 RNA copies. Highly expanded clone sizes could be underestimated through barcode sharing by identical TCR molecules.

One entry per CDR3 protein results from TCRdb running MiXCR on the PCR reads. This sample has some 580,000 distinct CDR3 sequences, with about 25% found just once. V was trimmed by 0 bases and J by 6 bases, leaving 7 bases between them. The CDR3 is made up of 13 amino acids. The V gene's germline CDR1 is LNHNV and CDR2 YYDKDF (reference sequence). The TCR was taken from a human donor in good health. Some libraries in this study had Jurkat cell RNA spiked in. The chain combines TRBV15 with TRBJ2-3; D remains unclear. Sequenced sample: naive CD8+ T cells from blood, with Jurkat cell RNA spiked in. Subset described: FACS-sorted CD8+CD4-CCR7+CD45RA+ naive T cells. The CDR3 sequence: CATSRERPDTQYF. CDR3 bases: TGTGCCACCAGCAGAGAAAGGCCCGATACGCAGTATTTT.